In this sample, the clone carrying this T cell receptor beta chain turned up once. This CDR3 spans 15 amino acids. Per germline, CDR1 SGHKS and CDR2 YYEKEE (reference sequence). V was shortened by 4 bases and J by 1 base, with 11 bases between the two germline ends. The data stem from a study of control samples from healthy donors and cancer patients. TCRdb's copy holds only in-frame clones and misses some; the assay was immunoSEQ multiplex PCR. In the table there are about 100,000 clones, roughly nine tenths of which are singletons. The chain combines TRBV5-5 with TRBJ2-2; D might be TRBD1 (5 bases). Sequencing used blood. The sequence came from a woman between 50 and 59 years old in good health. The CDR3 coding sequence is TGTGCCAGCAGCCAACAGGTCCTGAACACCGGGGAGCTGTTTTTT. Residues: CASSQQVLNTGELFF.